The next 24 T cell receptor beta chains were all read from a single sample in a study of T-cell memory formation after mild COVID-19. TCRdb itself ran the 5' RACE reads through MiXCR, one entry per CDR3 protein. The sample carries more than 55,000 distinct CDR3 sequences, 9.5% recorded once. The sample consisted of PBMCs or a T cell subset sorted from them (not recorded which). All receptors come from a man aged 18 to 30 who had mild COVID-19 (a few samples of this study predate the infection). Cell type and time point are not known.

This clonotype was observed a few times. V gene TRBV6-5 combines with J gene TRBJ1-1, with TRBD1 as a possible D gene (5 bases). The CDR3 extends over 16 amino acids. The V end lost 2 bases, the J end lost 7 bases, and 20 bases lay between the germline ends. CDR1 and CDR2 (germline): MNHEY, SVGAGI. CDR3 amino acids: CASSYDMTSLGGEAFF. The CDR3 coding sequence is TGTGCCAGCAGTTACGACATGACATCCCTGGGGGGTGAAGCTTTCTTT.

V usage is TRBV10-3 and J usage is TRBJ1-2; no clear D. V lost 5 bases, J lost 1 base, and 14 bases lay in between. The CDR3 sequence is 15 residues long. Germline values: CDR1 ENHRY, CDR2 SYGVKD. In DNA form, the CDR3 reads TGTGCCATCAGTAGTGGTGGCCAGTATAACTATGGCTACACCTTC. Its translation is CAISSGGQYNYGYTF.

This clonotype has only a few counts. The V gene is TRBV6-5, the J gene TRBJ1-6; D might be TRBD1 (5 bases). The CDR3 is made up of 13 amino acids. Germline V CDR1 and CDR2: MNHEY, SVGAGI. The germline V and J ends were trimmed by 6 bases and 4 bases, with 7 bases remaining between them. CDR3 amino acids: CASRWGYNSPLHF. The DNA for the CDR3 is TGTGCCAGCAGGTGGGGGTATAATTCACCCCTCCACTTT.

This clonotype occurred a few times. This chain connects TRBV7-9 to TRBJ1-1; D remains ambiguous. The CDR3 has 12 residues. Germline V CDR1 and CDR2: SEHNR, FQNEAQ (reference sequence). Deletions cut 5 bases from V and 7 bases from J, with 11 bases between. This CDR3 is CASSRPFHEAFF. The CDR3 nucleotides read TGTGCCAGCAGCCGACCCTTCCATGAAGCTTTCTTT.

The V gene is TRBV7-2, the J gene TRBJ2-4; unclear D gene. The germline V and J ends were trimmed by 4 bases and 6 bases, with 7 bases remaining between them. The germline V gene encodes CDR1 SGHTA and CDR2 FQGNSA. CDR3 size: 12 residues. CDR3 DNA: TGTGCCAGCAGCTCGGGTGGAAACATTCAGTACTTC. It is translated as CASSSGGNIQYF.

This clonotype has ten or more counts. This rearrangement joins TRBV7-2 to TRBJ1-1; possibly TRBD1 for D (5 bases). This CDR3 spans 13 amino acids. CDR1 and CDR2 (germline): SGHTA, FQGNSA. V lost 4 bases, J lost 5 bases, and 11 bases lay in between. Here the CDR3 reads CASSSGQVTEAFF. CDR3 nucleotide sequence: TGTGCCAGCAGCTCCGGACAAGTTACTGAAGCTTTCTTT.

This clonotype has ten or more counts. The chain carries TRBV4-3 and TRBJ2-5; TRBD1 agrees at 10 bases. This CDR3 is 17 amino acids long. Unmatched junction bases numbered 7, after V lost 0 bases and J lost 3 bases. Germline V gene sequence: CDR1 LGHNA, CDR2 YSLEER. This CDR3 reads CASSQEPPGQGKETQYF. CDR3 DNA sequence: TGCGCCAGCAGCCAAGAGCCTCCGGGACAGGGGAAAGAGACCCAGTACTTC.

V usage is TRBV4-2 and J usage is TRBJ2-1; 9 bases agree with TRBD2. Germline CDR1 and CDR2: LGHNA and YNFKEQ. CDR3 size: 14 residues. The ends lost 3 bases at V and 6 bases at J; junction bases unmatched: 3. CDR3 in amino acids: CASSQETSGNEQFF. CDR3 bases: TGTGCCAGCAGCCAGGAGACTAGCGGCAATGAGCAGTTCTTC.

This clonotype was detected many times. This chain uses TRBV24-1 with TRBJ2-1; TRBD1 agrees at 9 bases. Germline assignment: CDR1 KGHDR and CDR2 SFDVKD. The ends lost 2 bases at V and 7 bases at J; junction bases unmatched: 2. The CDR3 is 14 residues long. The CDR3, as DNA: TGTGCCACCAGTGATTACGGGACAGGGAATGAGCAGTTCTTC. This translates into CATSDYGTGNEQFF.

The gene calls are TRBV5-1 and TRBJ2-3, with 8 bases lining up with TRBD1. The V gene end was trimmed by 6 bases and the J gene end by 5 bases; junction bases not matched to a gene: 8. Germline loops: CDR1 SGHRS, CDR2 YFSETQ. CDR3 length equals 14 residues. CDR3 amino acids: CASTYMDRVDTQYF. DNA of the CDR3: TGCGCCAGCACATATATGGACAGGGTAGATACGCAGTATTTT.

This clonotype was counted at least ten times. The V gene is TRBV5-4, the J gene TRBJ2-3; 9 bases line up with TRBD2. The V gene end was trimmed by 5 bases and the J gene end by 4 bases; junction bases not matched to a gene: 8. Germline V gives CDR1 SGHNT, CDR2 YYREEE (reference sequence). The CDR3 sequence is 15 residues long. The CDR3 nucleotides read TGTGCCAGCAGACCTGCGGGGGGGCCTTCAGATACGCAGTATTTT. Its translation: CASRPAGGPSDTQYF.

CDR3 region: CASSHTSEDTQYF. Written as DNA, the CDR3 is TGCGCCAGCAGCCACACTAGCGAGGATACGCAGTATTTT. This sequence joins TRBV4-3 and TRBJ2-3; 7 bases map to TRBD2. Germline lookup yields CDR1 LGHNA and CDR2 YSLEER. The CDR3 sequence is 13 residues long. V lost 3 bases, J lost 6 bases, and 3 bases stayed unmatched.

The rearrangement joins TRBV28 to TRBJ2-5; TRBD1 aligns across 8 bases. The germline V gene encodes CDR1 MDHEN and CDR2 SYDVKM. Losses at the gene ends were 5 bases for V and 6 bases for J; bases not matched to a gene: 8. There are 14 residues in the CDR3. This CDR3 is CASSRTGNLQTQYF. DNA of the CDR3: TGTGCCAGCAGTAGGACAGGGAATCTACAGACCCAGTACTTC.

This clonotype has a handful of counts. CDR3 sequence reads: CSASRPGTSGGETQYF. The CDR3 DNA sequence: TGCAGTGCTAGTCGTCCCGGGACTAGCGGGGGGGAGACCCAGTACTTC. The chain couples TRBV20-1 to TRBJ2-5; 15 bases agree with TRBD2. The CDR3 is 16 amino acids. CDR1 is DFQATT and CDR2 is SNEGSKA in the germline V gene (reference sequence). Germline trimming cut 3 bases from V and 5 bases from J; bases unmatched to any gene: 7.

This clonotype was seen a handful of times. The chain carries TRBV6-5 and TRBJ1-2; TRBD1 is a possible D gene (5 bases). The CDR3 loop spans 14 amino acids. Trimming stripped 6 bases from V and 2 bases from J, with 13 bases between. The germline gives CDR1 MNHEY, CDR2 SVGAGI. In DNA, the CDR3 is TGTGCCAGCAGGGTTCCGGGACCGAACTATGGCTACACCTTC. This gives the protein CASRVPGPNYGYTF.

This clonotype was seen many times. This rearrangement joins TRBV23-1 to TRBJ2-2; tentatively, D is TRBD2 (6 bases). TRBV23-1 is treated as an ORF (open reading frame) with a function not yet certain. The length of the CDR3 is 16 residues. V lost 4 bases to trimming and J lost 4 bases, with 16 bases between them. CDR3 sequence: CASSPREETGTGELFF. The CDR3 nucleotides are TGCGCCAGCAGTCCGCGGGAAGAAACGGGCACCGGGGAGCTGTTTTTT.

This clonotype was seen repeatedly, ten times or more. The chain recombines TRBV12-3 or TRBV12-4 with TRBJ2-7, with 10 positions matching TRBD2. V lost 6 bases, J lost 0 bases, and 5 bases stayed unmatched. The CDR3 has 15 residues. CDR3 protein: CASRNGLAVSYEQYF. The DNA for the CDR3 is TGTGCCAGCAGGAACGGACTAGCGGTCTCCTACGAGCAGTACTTC.

This clonotype was seen at least ten times. The rearrangement joins TRBV14 to TRBJ2-4, with TRBD1 identical over 7 bases. The CDR3 sequence is 17 residues long. Per germline, CDR1 SGHDN and CDR2 FVKESK. J gave up 0 bases and V 4 bases, and 9 bases lay outside the gene matches. The CDR3 DNA reads TGTGCCAGCAGCCGCCGGGGACAGTCAGTAGCCAAAAACATTCAGTACTTC. Amino acid sequence: CASSRRGQSVAKNIQYF.

This clonotype was seen at least ten times. The CDR3 here is CASSYSGGAGEQYF. The CDR3 DNA reads as TGTGCCAGCAGCTATAGCGGGGGGGCCGGCGAGCAGTACTTC. The chain couples TRBV7-2 to TRBJ2-7, with TRBD2 matching over 11 bases. This CDR3 spans 14 amino acids. J gave up 6 bases and V 4 bases, and 5 bases lay outside the gene matches. Per the germline V gene, CDR1 is SGHTA and CDR2 is FQGNSA. Using reference TRBV7-2 and TRBJ2-7 for the parts outside the CDR3, the full variable domain is GAGVSQSPSNKVTEKGKDVELRCDPISGHTALYWYRQSLGQGLEFLIYFQGNSAPDKSGLPSDRFSAERTGGSVSTLTIQRTQQEDSAVYLCASSYSGGAGEQYFGPGTRLTVT.

The chain recombines TRBV12-3 or TRBV12-4 with TRBJ1-1; tentatively, D is TRBD1 (5 bases). Trimming left V 7 bases short and J 9 bases short, with 15 bases between. The CDR3 totals 12 residues. CDR3 region: CASTHDRGKAFF. In DNA, the CDR3 is TGTGCCAGCACCCATGACAGAGGGAAAGCTTTCTTT.

This chain uses TRBV4-2 with TRBJ2-1; D is perhaps TRBD1 or TRBD2 (6 bases each). This CDR3 contains 16 residues. The V gene's germline CDR1 is LGHNA and CDR2 YNFKEQ. Trimming left V 3 bases short and J 0 bases short, with 12 bases between. The DNA of the CDR3 is TGTGCCAGCAGCCAGGGGGGCCTAAGCTCCTACAATGAGCAGTTCTTC. Its protein is CASSQGGLSSYNEQFF.

This clonotype was picked up a small number of times. The CDR3 bases are TGTGCCACCGGGGTGGGAATGACCGGGGAGCTGTTTTTT. Residues: CATGVGMTGELFF. The chain employs TRBV10-3 and TRBJ2-2; D perhaps matches TRBD2 (5 bases). Per the germline V gene, CDR1 is ENHRY and CDR2 is SYGVKD. V was trimmed by 10 bases and J by 5 bases, leaving 14 bases between them. CDR3 length: 13 amino acids.

The gene calls are TRBV7-2 and TRBJ1-2; perhaps TRBD1 as D (5 bases). Germline lookup yields CDR1 SGHTA and CDR2 FQGNSA. This CDR3 has 14 residues. V was cut by 5 bases and J by 4 bases, with 14 bases left in between. CDR3 loop: CASSPIWGTYGYTF. CDR3 in DNA: TGTGCCAGCAGCCCCATTTGGGGGACCTATGGCTACACCTTC.

The chain joins TRBV10-3 to TRBJ1-6; a possible D gene is TRBD1 (6 bases). Germline V gives CDR1 ENHRY, CDR2 SYGVKD. Trimming cost V 6 bases and J 10 bases, with 13 bases left between them. The length of the CDR3 is 13 residues. CDR3 in amino acids: CAISPRQGSPLHF. CDR3 bases: TGTGCCATCAGCCCGCGTCAGGGGTCACCCCTCCACTTT.